This T cell receptor beta chain was captured by sequencing in a study of T cells expressing NK-cell markers. From germline, CDR1 is SNHLY and CDR2 FYNNEI. The CDR3 is made up of 13 amino acids. TCRdb derives one entry per CDR3 protein from the 5' RACE reads, leaving out DNA. The sample data list 350,000 to 400,000 distinct CDR3 sequences. Sequenced sample: blood T cells: a sorted CD56 or NKG2C T cell subset, CD4+ or CD8+ T cells, or bulk PBMC T cells (not recorded which). This clonotype was sampled from a woman aged 50 to 60 in good health. The chain employs TRBV2 and TRBJ1-4; no DNA is available, so the TRBD1 call from TCRdb remains unchecked. CDR3 amino acids: CASRRQGNEKLFF.